The sequence of this TCR beta chain was determined in a study of cytomegalovirus exposure and HLA in healthy donors. The study ran its PCR with 60 Vbeta and 13 Jbeta primers. Repertoires were generated with immunoSEQ multiplex PCR, while TCRdb's copy carries only in-frame clones and drops some. The sample includes around 220,000 clones, over 60% of them seen just once. V was shortened by 5 bases and J by 0 bases, with 5 bases between the two germline ends. Germline V gene data show CDR1 as SNHLY and CDR2 as FYNNEI. The CDR3 consists of 13 residues. Healthy bone marrow donors supplied every sample. This clone was detected only a few times.

This receptor was identified in a man between 40 and 49 years old in good health and CMV-seronegative. V is TRBV2 and J is TRBJ1-5; no firm D call. Sequenced: PBMCs. The CDR3 nucleotides read TGTGCCAGCAGTACGGTTAGCAATCAGCCCCAGCATTTT. It translates to CASSTVSNQPQHF.